The 12 T cell receptor beta chains given below trace back to one sample, sequenced in a study of T cells in Graves' hyperthyroidism and ophthalmopathy. RNA transcripts served as the template for amplifying TCR beta CDR3 regions. The TCR CDR3 first-round RT-PCR relied on the HTBI primer set. TCRdb recomputed calls from the multiplex PCR reads with MiXCR, one row per CDR3 protein. The sample contains around 660,000 distinct CDR3 sequences, 45% of which appear only once. Sequences were obtained from peripheral blood or thyroid tissue (not recorded which). The receptor set was obtained from an adult man with Graves' disease, either hyperthyroidism or ophthalmopathy (not recorded which).

This clonotype was detected ten times or more. The V call is TRBV20-1, the J call TRBJ1-5; the D is unclear. Germline CDR1 is DFQATT and CDR2 is SNEGSKA (reference sequence). Trimming pared 0 bases from V and 7 bases from J, leaving 13 bases between. CDR3 length: 14 residues. The chain's CDR3 is CSARDYWGGQPQHF. In nucleotides, the CDR3 is TGCAGTGCTAGAGATTATTGGGGAGGGCAGCCCCAGCATTTT.

This clonotype was seen only once. This CDR3 is CASSQGGGGADGNTIYF. The DNA for the CDR3 is TGTGCCAGCAGCCAAGGTGGAGGGGGCGCGGATGGAAACACCATATATTTT. The rearrangement uses TRBV7-8 and TRBJ1-3; 7 bases fit TRBD1. The CDR3 consists of 17 residues. The germline CDR1 and CDR2 sequences are SGHVS and FQNEAQ. V gave up 5 bases and J gave up 3 bases; unmatched junction bases: 13.

The chain has TRBV10-3 and TRBJ1-6; TRBD1 might be the D (5 bases). Per germline, CDR1 ENHRY and CDR2 SYGVKD. V gave up 10 bases and J gave up 10 bases, with 23 bases separating them. CDR3 length: 15 amino acids. CDR3 nucleotides: TGTGCCAGCAGGACTAGCGGGGGGGTGGAATCACCCCTCCACTTT. Protein sequence: CASRTSGGVESPLHF.

The J gene is TRBJ2-7, the V gene TRBV7-8, with TRBD1 matching over 9 bases. Germline V gene sequence: CDR1 SGHVS, CDR2 FQNEAQ. The V and J ends lost 3 bases and 3 bases, in that order; junction bases with no gene match: 9. There are 16 residues in the CDR3. Written as DNA, the CDR3 is TGTGCCAGCAGCTTGGAAGGGACAGGGATTTACTACGAGCAGTACTTC. Amino acid sequence: CASSLEGTGIYYEQYF.

This clonotype has only a few counts. The chain couples TRBV7-3 to TRBJ2-7; D possibly corresponds to TRBD1 (5 bases). Germline V CDR1 and CDR2: SGHTA, FQGTGA. CDR3 size: 15 residues. Trimming removed 5 bases at V and 5 bases at J, with 19 bases between. As DNA, the CDR3 is TGTGCCAGCAGCCTATACAGGAGCCCACCTGACGAGCAGTACTTC. This encodes CASSLYRSPPDEQYF. Together with reference TRBV7-3 and TRBJ2-7, the CDR3 gives the full variable domain: GAGVSQTPSNKVTEKGKYVELRCDPISGHTALYWYRQSLGQGPEFLIYFQGTGAADDSGLPNDRFFAVRPEGSVSTLKIQRTERGDSAVYLCASSLYRSPPDEQYFGPGTRLTVT.

As concerns this clonotype: One junction end does not reproduce the germline sequence, and a read error may be involved. The chain couples TRBV5-4 to TRBJ1-3, with TRBD1 as a possible D gene (6 bases). The CDR3 contains 14 residues. Germline V lookup: CDR1 SGHNT, CDR2 YYREEE (reference sequence). CDR3: CASSLVGAGNAIYF. The CDR3 DNA reads TGTGCCAGCAGCTTGGTGGGGGCTGGAAACGCCATATATTTT.

The gene calls are TRBV27 and TRBJ1-1; a weak D match, TRBD1 (5 bases). CDR3 length: 14 residues. CDR1 MNHEY and CDR2 SMNVEV come from the germline V gene (reference sequence). V lost 6 bases and J lost 0, with 11 bases in between. In DNA, the CDR3 is TGTGCCAGCAGACCTCAGGGAGTGAACACTGAAGCTTTCTTT. The encoded protein is CASRPQGVNTEAFF.

A few counts support this clonotype. V gene TRBV18 combines with J gene TRBJ1-5; D may be TRBD1 (5 bases). The V and J ends lost 2 bases and 6 bases respectively, with 11 bases between them. The CDR3 spans 14 residues. Germline CDR1 is KGHSH and CDR2 is LQKENI. The CDR3 nucleotides read TGTGCCAGCTCACCAGACAGATCAGGTCAGCCCCAGCATTTT. Its protein product is CASSPDRSGQPQHF. Together with reference TRBV18 and TRBJ1-5, the CDR3 gives the full variable domain: NAGVMQNPRHLVRRRGQEARLRCSPMKGHSHVYWYRQLPEEGLKFMVYLQKENIIDESGMPKERFSAEFPKEGPSILRIQQVVRGDSAAYFCASSPDRSGQPQHFGDGTRLSIL.

V is TRBV10-3 and J is TRBJ1-6, with D unresolved. Germline CDR1 is ENHRY and CDR2 is SYGVKD. V dropped 0 bases and J dropped 7 bases, with 10 bases sitting between them. The CDR3 runs 15 residues. For the CDR3, the DNA is TGTGCCATCAGTGAGTCCAGGCCTGAAAATTCACCCCTCCACTTT. It codes for CAISESRPENSPLHF.

This clonotype has at least ten counts. At one of its ends the junction is not consistent with the germline gene, which may arise from a read error. The chain joins TRBV10-3 to TRBJ1-6, with D uncertain. The CDR3 is 14 residues long. Germline values: CDR1 ENHRY, CDR2 SYGVKD. CDR3 DNA sequence: TGTGCCTCGCGGGGAGCCTCCGATAATTCACCCCTCCACTTT. Its translation: CASRGASDNSPLHF.

This clonotype has a count of ten or more. CDR3 amino acids: CASSVRNQPQHF. The CDR3 nucleotides are TGTGCCAGCAGTGTCCGGAATCAGCCCCAGCATTTT. The chain is built from TRBV2 and TRBJ1-5, with no clear D. This CDR3 spans 12 amino acids. In germline, CDR1 is SNHLY, CDR2 FYNNEI. V was shortened by 4 bases and J by 4 bases, with 5 bases between the two germline ends.

V is TRBV25-1 and J is TRBJ1-5, with D perhaps TRBD1 (5 bases). The germline CDR1 and CDR2 sequences are MGHDK and SYGVNS. The CDR3 spans 15 residues. Trimming stripped 2 bases from V and 3 bases from J, with 11 bases between. CDR3 in amino acids: CASSEDRGNNQPQHF. The CDR3 nucleotides are TGTGCCAGCAGTGAAGACCGGGGGAACAATCAGCCCCAGCATTTT.